This T cell receptor (beta chain) comes out of a study of OX40 agonist ivuxolimab in advanced cancers. Libraries were prepared by immunoSEQ multiplex PCR; TCRdb keeps only in-frame clonotypes and omits some of them. The table has roughly 90,000 clones, around 85% seen once. The CDR3 spans 15 residues. The ends lost 5 bases at V and 1 base at J; junction bases unmatched: 6. Per the germline V gene, CDR1 is MNHNY and CDR2 is SVGAGI (reference sequence). This clonotype was obtained from an adult with an advanced solid tumor such as melanoma, head and neck, liver or kidney cancer. The rearrangement links TRBV6-6 to TRBJ2-7; 9 positions match TRBD1. Sequences were derived from CD4+ or CD8+ T cells sorted from blood, sampled in a trial of the OX40 agonist ivuxolimab. CDR3 loop: CASSPGQGKSYEQYF. The CDR3 DNA reads TGTGCCAGCAGTCCCGGACAGGGGAAGTCCTACGAGCAGTACTTC.